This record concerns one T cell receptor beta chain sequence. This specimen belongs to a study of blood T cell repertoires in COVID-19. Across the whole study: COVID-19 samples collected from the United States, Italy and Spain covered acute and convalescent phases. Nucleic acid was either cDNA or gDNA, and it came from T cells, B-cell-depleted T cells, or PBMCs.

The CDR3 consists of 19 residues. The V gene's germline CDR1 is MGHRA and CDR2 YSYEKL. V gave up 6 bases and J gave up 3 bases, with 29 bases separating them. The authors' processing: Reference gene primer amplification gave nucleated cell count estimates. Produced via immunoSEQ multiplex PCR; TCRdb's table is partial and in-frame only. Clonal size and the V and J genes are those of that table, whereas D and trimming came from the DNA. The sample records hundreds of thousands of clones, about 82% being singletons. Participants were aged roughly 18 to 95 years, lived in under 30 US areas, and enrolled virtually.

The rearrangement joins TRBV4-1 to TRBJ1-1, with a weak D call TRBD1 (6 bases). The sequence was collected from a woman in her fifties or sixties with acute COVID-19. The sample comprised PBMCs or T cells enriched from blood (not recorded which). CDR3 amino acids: CASSLKTGKNFRLYTEAFF. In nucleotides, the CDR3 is TGCGCCAGCAGTCTAAAGACAGGAAAAAACTTTAGGTTATACACTGAAGCTTTCTTT.